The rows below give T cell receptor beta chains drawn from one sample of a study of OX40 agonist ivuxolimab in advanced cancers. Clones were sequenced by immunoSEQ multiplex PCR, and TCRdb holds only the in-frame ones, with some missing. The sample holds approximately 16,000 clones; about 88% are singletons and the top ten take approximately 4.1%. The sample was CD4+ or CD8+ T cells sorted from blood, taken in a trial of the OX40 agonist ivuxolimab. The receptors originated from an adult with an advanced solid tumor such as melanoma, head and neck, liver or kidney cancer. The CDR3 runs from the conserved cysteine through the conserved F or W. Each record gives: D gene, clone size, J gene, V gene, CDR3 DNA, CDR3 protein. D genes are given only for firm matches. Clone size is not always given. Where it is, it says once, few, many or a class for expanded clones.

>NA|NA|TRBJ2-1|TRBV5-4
TGTGCCAGCAGCCTCCGGAGAGCGTACAATGAGCAGTTCTTC
CASSLRRAYNEQFF
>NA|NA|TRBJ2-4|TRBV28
TGTGCCAGCAGCCGTCGGGGGGCGAGAAACATTCAGTACTTC
CASSRRGARNIQYF
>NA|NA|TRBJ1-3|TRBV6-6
TGTGCCAGCAGTAATCGGGCTGGAAACACCATATATTTT
CASSNRAGNTIYF
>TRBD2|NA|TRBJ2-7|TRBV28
TGTGCCAGCAGTTTATTGCGGGAGCTCTACGAGCAGTACTTC
CASSLLRELYEQYF
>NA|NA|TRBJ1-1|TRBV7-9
TGTGCCAGCAGCGGGGACACGAACACTGAAGCTTTCTTT
CASSGDTNTEAFF
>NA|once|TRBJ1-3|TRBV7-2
TGTGCCAGCAGTTTGTCCGGGACCGCGGGTGGAAACACCATATATTTT
CASSLSGTAGGNTIYF
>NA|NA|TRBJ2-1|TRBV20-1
TGCGGGGGGAGCGGGAATGAGCAGTTCTTC
CGGSGNEQFF
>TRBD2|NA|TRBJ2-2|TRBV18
TGTGCCAGCTCACCTCTCGCGGGAGGCACCGGGGAGCTGTTTTTT
CASSPLAGGTGELFF
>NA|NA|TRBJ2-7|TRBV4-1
TGCGCCAGCAGCCAAGTTTCCCCCAAGGGGGACGGACTCTACGAGCAGTACTTC
CASSQVSPKGDGLYEQYF
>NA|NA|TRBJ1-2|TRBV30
TGTGCCTGGAGTCCCGGAGCAGGCTACACCTTC
CAWSPGAGYTF
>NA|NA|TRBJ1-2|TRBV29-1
TGCAGCGTTGTCAGATTAGACTCCTATGGCTACACCTTC
CSVVRLDSYGYTF
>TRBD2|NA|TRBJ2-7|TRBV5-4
TGTGCCAGCAGCTCGGGGGGGACGGCTAGCGGGGCCTACGAGCAGTACTTC
CASSSGGTASGAYEQYF
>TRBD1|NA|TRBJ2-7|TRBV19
TGTGCCAGTAGTCGAGACAGGGCCTACGAGCAGTACTTC
CASSRDRAYEQYF
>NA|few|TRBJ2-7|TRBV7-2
TGTGCCAGCAGCTTACGGCGGGCGAGCTCCTACGAGCAGTACTTC
CASSLRRASSYEQYF
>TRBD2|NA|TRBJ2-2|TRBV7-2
TGTGCCAGCAGCTTAGATATTAGCGGGAGTACCGGGGAGCTGTTTTTT
CASSLDISGSTGELFF
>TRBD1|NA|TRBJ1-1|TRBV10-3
TGTGCCATCAGCCCGGGACAGATGAACACTGAAGCTTTCTTT
CAISPGQMNTEAFF
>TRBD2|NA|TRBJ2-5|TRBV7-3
TGTGCCAGCAGCCTTTCGGGGGGACAAGAGACCCAGTACTTC
CASSLSGGQETQYF
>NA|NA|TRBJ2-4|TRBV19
TGTGCCAGTAGTCCAGGGGACGTTAATCTAGCCAAAAACATTCAGTACTTC
CASSPGDVNLAKNIQYF
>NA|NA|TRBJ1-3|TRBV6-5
TGTGCCAGCAGTTACTCGGTGGGCTCTGGAAACACCATATATTTT
CASSYSVGSGNTIYF
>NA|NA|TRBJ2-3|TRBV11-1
TGTGCCAGCAGCTTAGACGGCCCACCTCGAGATACGCAGTATTTT
CASSLDGPPRDTQYF
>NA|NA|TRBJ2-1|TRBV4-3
TGCGCCAGCAGCCAGTCGGCGCGGAGCTCCTACAATGAGCAGTTCTTC
CASSQSARSSYNEQFF
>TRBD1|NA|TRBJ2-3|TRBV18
TGTGCCAGCTCGGAATCGACAGGGGGCACAGATACGCAGTATTTT
CASSESTGGTDTQYF
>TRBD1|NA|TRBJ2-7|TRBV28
TGTGCCAGCAGGGGACAGAACTACGAGCAGTACTTC
CASRGQNYEQYF
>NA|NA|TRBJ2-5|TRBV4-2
TGTGCCAGCAGCCTTGGAGCAGGAGATCGAGAGACCCAGTACTTC
CASSLGAGDRETQYF
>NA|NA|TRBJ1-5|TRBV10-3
TGTGCCACCAACGAACAGGGTTATCAGCCCCAGCATTTT
CATNEQGYQPQHF
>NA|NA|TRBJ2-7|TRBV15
TGTGCCACCAGCAGACAAGGGAACTCCTACGAGCAGTACTTC
CATSRQGNSYEQYF
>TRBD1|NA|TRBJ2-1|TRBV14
TGTGCCAGCCAGACAGGGGTCCCGGGGAATGAGCAGTTCTTC
CASQTGVPGNEQFF
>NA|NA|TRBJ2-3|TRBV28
TGTGCCAGCAGTTTCATCGGGGGCAGGGATACGCAGTATTTT
CASSFIGGRDTQYF
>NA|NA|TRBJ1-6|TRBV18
TGTGCCAGCTCACCGGGGGAAGGGGGTAATTCACCCCTCCACTTT
CASSPGEGGNSPLHF
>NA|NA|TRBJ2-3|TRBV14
TGTGCCAGCAGCCCCGGACAGCCCAGATCCTCAGATACGCAGTATTTT
CASSPGQPRSSDTQYF
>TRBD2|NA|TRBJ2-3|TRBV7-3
TGTGCCAGCAGCTTAGGCAGCCCTAGCGGGAGGACTAGCACAGATACGCAGTATTTT
CASSLGSPSGRTSTDTQYF
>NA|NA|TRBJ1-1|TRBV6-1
TGTGCCAGCAGTTTTTGGGCAGACGAAGCTTTCTTT
CASSFWADEAFF
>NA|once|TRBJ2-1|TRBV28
TGTGCCAGCAGCCCACGGCATGAGCAGTTCTTC
CASSPRHEQFF
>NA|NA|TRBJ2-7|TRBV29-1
TGCAGCGCCGCCCGGGGCGGCGGCGAGCAGTACTTC
CSAARGGGEQYF
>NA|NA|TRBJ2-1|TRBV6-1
TGTGCCAGCAGTGAACGTCCGGGTGGCAATGAGCAGTTCTTC
CASSERPGGNEQFF
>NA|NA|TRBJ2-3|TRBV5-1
TGCGCCAGCAGCTTTGCGGAGGATACGCAGTATTTT
CASSFAEDTQYF
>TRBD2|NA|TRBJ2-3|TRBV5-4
TGTGCCAGCAGCCATAGCATGACTAGCGGGAGTCCTACGCAGTATTTT
CASSHSMTSGSPTQYF
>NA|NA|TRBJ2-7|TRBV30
TGTGCCTGGAGTGTAGACAGCTTTTCCTACGAGCAGTACTTC
CAWSVDSFSYEQYF
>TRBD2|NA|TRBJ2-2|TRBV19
TGTGCCAGTAGTATAGAGCCCTCCCTAGCGGGAAGGGATGGGGAGCTGTTTTTT
CASSIEPSLAGRDGELFF
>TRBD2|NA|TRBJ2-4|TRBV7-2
TGTGCCAGCAGCTTCACTAGCGGGGCCCTAGCCAAAAACATTCAGTACTTC
CASSFTSGALAKNIQYF
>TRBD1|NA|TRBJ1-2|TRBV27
TGTGCCAGCAGTCCAGGACAGGGGGCGCGGTACGATGGCTACACCTTC
CASSPGQGARYDGYTF
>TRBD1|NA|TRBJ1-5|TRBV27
TGTGCCAGCGGCGTCCCGGGACAGGGGGGCCAGCCCCAGCATTTT
CASGVPGQGGQPQHF
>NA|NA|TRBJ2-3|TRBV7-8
TGTGCCAGCAGACCCACTACCACAGATACGCAGTATTTT
CASRPTTTDTQYF
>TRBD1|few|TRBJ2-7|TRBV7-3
TGTGCCAGCAGCCCCGGACAGGGAATGACGCGAGAGCAGTACTTC
CASSPGQGMTREQYF
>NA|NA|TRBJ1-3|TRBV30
TGTGCCTGGAGTGTACCGCCAGACTCTGGAAACACCATATATTTT
CAWSVPPDSGNTIYF
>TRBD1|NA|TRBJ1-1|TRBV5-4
TGTGCCAGCAGCTCGGGGGACAGGGTAAGCACTGAAGCTTTCTTT
CASSSGDRVSTEAFF
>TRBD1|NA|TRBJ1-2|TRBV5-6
TGTGCCAGCAGCTACAGGGGATTGAACTATGGCTACACCTTC
CASSYRGLNYGYTF
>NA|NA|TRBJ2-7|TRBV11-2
TGTGCCAGCAGCTTAGTTGCGTCTTCCTACGAGCAGTACTTC
CASSLVASSYEQYF
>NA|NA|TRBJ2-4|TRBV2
TGTGCCAGCAGTAAACCCCTTCAGTACATTCAGTACTTC
CASSKPLQYIQYF
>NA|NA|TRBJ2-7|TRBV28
TGTGCCAGCGCTTTTTGGCGGCAGAGCTCCTACGAGCAGTACTTC
CASAFWRQSSYEQYF
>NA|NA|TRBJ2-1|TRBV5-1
TGCGCCAGCGCCTCCCTTGGGGATGGCAATGAGCAGTTCTTC
CASASLGDGNEQFF
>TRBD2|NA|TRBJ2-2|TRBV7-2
TGTGCCAGCAGCTTAGTAGCGGGAGGTCCGACCGGGGAGCTGTTTTTT
CASSLVAGGPTGELFF
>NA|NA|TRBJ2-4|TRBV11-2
TGTGCCAGCAGCTTTGAGGACAGGGAGGGCGTGGACATTCAGTACTTC
CASSFEDREGVDIQYF
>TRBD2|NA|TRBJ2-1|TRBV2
TGTGCCAGCACTCGACTAGCAGTATACAATGAGCAGTTCTTC
CASTRLAVYNEQFF
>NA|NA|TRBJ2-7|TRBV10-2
TGCGCCAGCAGTGAATCGTACGAGCAGTACTTC
CASSESYEQYF